This T cell receptor (beta chain) stems from a study of blood T cell repertoires in COVID-19. V shed 3 bases, J shed 7 bases, and the junction held 9 bases outside the gene matches. Per the germline V gene, CDR1 is SQVTM and CDR2 is ANQGSEA. This CDR3 comprises 15 residues. Clones were read by immunoSEQ multiplex PCR, and TCRdb kept only the in-frame ones, dropping some. The profile shows 55,000 to 65,000 clones, 70% to 90% of them singletons. The rearrangement uses TRBV29-1 and TRBJ2-1, with 10 nucleotides matching TRBD2. Material: peripheral blood. This clonotype was obtained from a man between 60 and 75 years old with COVID-19, enrolled during active disease. The CDR3: CSVERAGGPANEQFF. In nucleotides, the CDR3 is TGCAGCGTTGAGCGAGCGGGAGGGCCTGCGAATGAGCAGTTCTTC.